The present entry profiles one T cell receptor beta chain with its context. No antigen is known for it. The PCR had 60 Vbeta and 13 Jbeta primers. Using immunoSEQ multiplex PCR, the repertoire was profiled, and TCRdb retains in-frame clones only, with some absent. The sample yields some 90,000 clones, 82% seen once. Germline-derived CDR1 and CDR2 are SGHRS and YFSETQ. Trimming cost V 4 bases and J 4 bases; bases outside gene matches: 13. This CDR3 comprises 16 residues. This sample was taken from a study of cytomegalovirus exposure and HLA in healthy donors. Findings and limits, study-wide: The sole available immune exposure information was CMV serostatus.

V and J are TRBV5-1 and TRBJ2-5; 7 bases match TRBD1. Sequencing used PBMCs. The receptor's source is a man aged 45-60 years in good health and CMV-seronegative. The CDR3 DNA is TGCGCCAGCAGCCGGGACAGTGCCATTGGTGGAGAGACCCAGTACTTC. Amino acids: CASSRDSAIGGETQYF. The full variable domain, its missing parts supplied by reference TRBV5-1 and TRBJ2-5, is KAGVTQTPRYLIKTRGQQVTLSCSPISGHRSVSWYQQTPGQGLQFLFEYFSETQRNKGNFPGRFSGRQFSNSRSEMNVSTLELGDSALYLCASSRDSAIGGETQYFGPGTRLLVL.